The TCR beta chain described here comes from a study of response to subunit inactivated influenza vaccine. Findings of the study overall: Authors suggested that a seasonal influenza vaccination recruits few new T cells each time.

A remark on this clonotype: Antigen specificity is unknown.

TCRdb redid the calling of the RT-PCR reads with MiXCR, one entry per CDR3 protein. The table lists 400,000 to 650,000 distinct CDR3 sequences, roughly 7.6% of them singletons, with about an eighth in the top ten. The receptor was derived from a man in his fifties or sixties who received an inactivated influenza vaccine. This sample comprised PBMCs from blood, obtained approximately 25 months after vaccination.

The CDR3 reads CASGEGPGANVLTF. The CDR3 coding sequence is TGTGCCAGCGGGGAAGGACCTGGGGCCAACGTCCTGACTTTC. V is TRBV12-3 or TRBV12-4 and J is TRBJ2-6; no reliable D call. The CDR3 sequence is 14 residues long. V was shortened by 8 bases and J by 2 bases, with 10 bases between the two germline ends.